A selection of T cell receptor beta chains follows, all from one sample in a study of beta chain features in type 1 diabetes. Clones were sequenced by immunoSEQ multiplex PCR, and TCRdb holds only the in-frame ones, with some missing. This table has about 220,000 clones, approximately 11% appearing once. Sequences were obtained from central memory CD4+ T cells from blood. These receptors all come from a young man in good health. CDR3s include the opening cysteine and the closing phenylalanine or tryptophan. Fields, in order: V gene, J gene, CDR3 protein.

>TRBV11-2|TRBJ1-5
CASSGRGLTQPQHF
>TRBV2|TRBJ1-3
CASSAGQGRHTIYF
>TRBV29-1|TRBJ1-1
CSVNRAPNTEAFF
>TRBV7-8|TRBJ2-5
CASSLGLQETQYF
>TRBV30|TRBJ2-7
CAWSVGLGSYEQYF
>TRBV4-2|TRBJ2-4
CASSRGTSGGDIQYF
>TRBV7-6|TRBJ2-3
CASSLDSGRDTQYF
>TRBV29-1|TRBJ2-1
CSVEPRLAGNNEQFF
>TRBV7-8|TRBJ2-7
CASQVSGQGGEQYF
>TRBV7-2|TRBJ2-5
CASSSGQTTQETQYF
>TRBV7-2|TRBJ2-3
CASSFYAGGTDTQYF
>TRBV5-6|TRBJ1-5
CASSLRWQPNQPQHF
>TRBV2|TRBJ2-7
CASSEFSAYEQYF
>TRBV21-1|TRBJ2-7
CASCGGASGAYEQYF
>TRBV4-2|TRBJ2-7
CASSQGLGYYEQYF
>TRBV11-2|TRBJ2-1
CASSQATSIINEQFF